The rows below give T cell receptor beta chains drawn from one sample of a study of T-cell reconstitution after alpha-beta-depleted transplantation in children. Via MiXCR, TCRdb re-called the PCR reads, giving one row per CDR3 protein. Altogether about 240,000 distinct CDR3 sequences are present, about 23% being singletons, with the ten largest covering 2% to 3%. The sample consisted of PBMCs, taken before TCRalphabeta/CD19-depleted stem cell transplant. These TCRs come from a girl aged 2 to 9 with Fanconi anemia, due to receive a stem cell transplant. The CDR3 runs from the conserved cysteine through the conserved F or W. D genes are given only for firm matches. The listing skips clone size in some rows; elsewhere it reads once, few, many or a size class.

d_call	clone_size	j_call	v_call	cdr3_aa	cdr3_nt
.	.	TRBJ2-7	TRBV21-1	CASSQGLAGYEQYF	TGTGCCAGCAGCCAGGGACTAGCGGGCTACGAGCAGTACTTC
.	few	TRBJ2-5	TRBV7-8	CASSLNGAQETQYF	TGTGCCAGCAGCTTGAACGGGGCGCAAGAGACCCAGTACTTC
TRBD1	.	TRBJ2-5	TRBV7-9	CASSEGDRGPQETQYF	TGTGCCAGCAGCGAAGGGGACAGGGGGCCCCAAGAGACCCAGTACTTC
.	few	TRBJ2-1	TRBV20-1	CSASREGWAQFF	TGCAGTGCTAGCAGGGAAGGGTGGGCGCAGTTCTTC
TRBD1	.	TRBJ2-1	TRBV15	CATSRGSGTGNHEQFF	TGTGCCACCAGCAGAGGGTCCGGGACAGGGAATCATGAGCAGTTCTTC
TRBD2	many	TRBJ2-1	TRBV2	CASIDLLAGVNEQFF	TGTGCCAGCATCGATCTCTTAGCGGGGGTGAATGAGCAGTTCTTC
TRBD1	.	TRBJ1-1	TRBV18	CASSPPGTGNTEAFF	TGTGCCAGCTCACCACCAGGGACAGGGAACACTGAAGCTTTCTTT
TRBD2	many	TRBJ2-7	TRBV29-1	CSVPTSEASYEQYF	TGCAGCGTCCCGACTAGCGAGGCCTCCTACGAGCAGTACTTC
TRBD1	many	TRBJ1-4	TRBV20-1	CSAGQGAVNEKLFF	TGCAGTGCTGGACAGGGAGCGGTTAATGAAAAACTGTTTTTT
.	once	TRBJ2-7	TRBV7-6	CASSLGQGLPSYEQYF	TGTGCCAGCAGCTTAGGCCAGGGCCTGCCATCGTACGAGCAGTACTTC
.	many	TRBJ2-7	TRBV10-3	CAISELTAYEQYF	TGTGCCATCAGTGAGTTAACAGCCTACGAGCAGTACTTC
.	.	TRBJ2-7	TRBV29-1	CSVEEYEQYF	TGCAGCGTTGAAGAGTACGAGCAGTACTTC
TRBD2	.	TRBJ2-5	TRBV4-2	CASSQSPAGEETQYF	TGTGCCAGCAGCCAAAGTCCAGCGGGGGAAGAGACCCAGTACTTC
.	.	TRBJ2-1	TRBV18	CASSPERPTYNEQFF	TGTGCCAGCTCACCAGAGCGGCCGACGTACAATGAGCAGTTCTTC
.	.	TRBJ2-2	TRBV15	CATSRGLAPGDGELFF	TGTGCCACCAGCAGAGGTTTAGCGCCGGGGGACGGGGAGCTGTTTTTT
TRBD2	few	TRBJ2-7	TRBV25-1	CASSEYFPPSGGYEQYF	TGTGCCAGCAGTGAATATTTCCCGCCTAGCGGGGGATACGAGCAGTACTTC
.	many	TRBJ2-1	TRBV6-2/TRBV6-3	CASSPRGQTYNEQFF	TGTGCCAGCAGTCCCCGGGGCCAGACCTACAATGAGCAGTTCTTC
TRBD2	.	TRBJ2-3	TRBV20-1	CSARAGGLPEPLSTDTQYF	TGCAGTGCTAGAGCCGGGGGACTACCCGAACCGCTTAGCACAGATACGCAGTATTTT
.	.	TRBJ2-2	TRBV10-3	CAISYTGLGGTGELFF	TGTGCCATCAGTTATACAGGGTTGGGGGGCACCGGGGAGCTGTTTTTT
TRBD2	many	TRBJ2-7	TRBV29-1	CSVLGLAFEQYF	TGCAGCGTGCTGGGACTAGCTTTCGAGCAGTACTTC
.	many	TRBJ2-7	TRBV5-6	CASSLLSGDEQYF	TGTGCCAGCAGCCTACTTTCGGGCGACGAGCAGTACTTC
.	.	TRBJ2-7	TRBV6-1	CATKGNLPYEQYF	TGTGCCACCAAGGGCAATCTACCCTACGAGCAGTACTTC
.	few	TRBJ1-2	TRBV29-1	CSAIIGGSGYTF	TGCAGCGCGATTATAGGAGGGTCCGGCTACACCTTC
.	many	TRBJ2-7	TRBV4-2	CASSQDSGDNWYEQYF	TGTGCCAGCAGCCAAGATAGCGGAGATAATTGGTACGAGCAGTACTTC
.	few	TRBJ2-1	TRBV19	CASSIGKNNEQFF	TGTGCCAGTAGTATTGGAAAGAACAATGAGCAGTTCTTC
TRBD2	few	TRBJ2-7	TRBV4-2	CASSQELAGALGEQYF	TGTGCCAGCAGCCAAGAGTTAGCGGGAGCCCTAGGCGAGCAGTACTTC
TRBD1	.	TRBJ1-4	TRBV29-1	CSVGQGYEKLFF	TGCAGCGTTGGACAGGGGTACGAAAAACTGTTTTTT
TRBD2	many	TRBJ2-1	TRBV29-1	CSVEVLAGKQFF	TGCAGCGTTGAGGTACTAGCGGGCAAGCAGTTCTTC
TRBD2	few	TRBJ2-7	TRBV20-1	CSARDPRLAGVVYEQYF	TGCAGTGCTAGAGATCCGAGACTAGCGGGAGTGGTCTACGAGCAGTACTTC
.	.	TRBJ2-7	TRBV28	CASSLMSSEQYF	TGTGCCAGCAGTTTAATGTCGAGCGAGCAGTACTTC
TRBD2	.	TRBJ2-5	TRBV5-6	CASSRGLAAGKETQYF	TGTGCCAGCAGCCGGGGACTAGCGGCCGGAAAAGAGACCCAGTACTTC
.	many	TRBJ2-7	TRBV29-1	CSVGRNSYEQYF	TGCAGCGTTGGAAGGAACAGTTACGAGCAGTACTTC
.	many	TRBJ2-7	TRBV20-1	CSARRTQGNGEQYF	TGCAGTGCTAGACGGACACAGGGAAACGGGGAGCAGTACTTC
TRBD1	many	TRBJ1-4	TRBV5-1	CASSRDRATNEKLFF	TGCGCCAGCAGTCGTGACAGGGCAACTAATGAAAAACTGTTTTTT
.	many	TRBJ2-7	TRBV6-5	CASSYSGGSSYEQYF	TGTGCCAGCAGTTACTCTGGAGGCAGCTCCTACGAGCAGTACTTC
.	.	TRBJ1-4	TRBV28	CASEEKLFF	TGTGCCAGCGAGGAAAAACTGTTTTTT
TRBD2	many	TRBJ2-1	TRBV5-1	CASSFLAGAANEQFF	TGCGCCAGCAGCTTCCTAGCGGGAGCGGCTAATGAGCAGTTCTTC
.	.	TRBJ1-1	TRBV21-1	CASQGAHTEAFF	TGTGCCAGCCAGGGGGCGCACACTGAAGCTTTCTTT
.	many	TRBJ2-7	TRBV12-3/TRBV12-4	CASSSGGSSYEQYF	TGTGCCAGCAGTTCCGGGGGTTCTTCCTACGAGCAGTACTTC
.	few	TRBJ2-7	TRBV7-2	CASIVRASGYEQYF	TGTGCCAGCATAGTTAGGGCATCGGGGTACGAGCAGTACTTC
.	few	TRBJ2-7	TRBV7-2	CASSLVVSPSEQYF	TGTGCCAGCAGCTTAGTGGTTTCCCCCTCCGAGCAGTACTTC
.	many	TRBJ1-2	TRBV29-1	CSVLGGTHYGYTF	TGCAGCGTTTTGGGTGGGACCCACTATGGCTACACCTTC
.	.	TRBJ2-5	TRBV4-1	CASSMQGGTIGETQYF	TGCGCCAGCAGCATGCAGGGGGGGACTATTGGAGAGACCCAGTACTTC
TRBD1	many	TRBJ1-1	TRBV29-1	CSVVSRGHLNTEAFF	TGCAGCGTTGTATCCAGGGGGCATTTAAACACTGAAGCTTTCTTT
.	many	TRBJ2-7	TRBV12-3/TRBV12-4	CASRVGRDFSYEQYF	TGTGCCTCCCGAGTTGGCCGGGACTTCTCCTACGAGCAGTACTTC
TRBD1	many	TRBJ2-7	TRBV6-1	CASSEAFPSLGTDLYEQYF	TGTGCCAGCAGTGAAGCGTTCCCATCGTTGGGGACAGATCTCTACGAGCAGTACTTC
.	few	TRBJ2-3	TRBV29-1	CSVDFPGTDTQYF	TGCAGCGTTGATTTCCCCGGCACAGATACGCAGTATTTT
TRBD1	few	TRBJ2-5	TRBV20-1	CSDGTGAETQYF	TGCAGTGATGGGACAGGGGCAGAGACCCAGTACTTC
.	many	TRBJ2-4	TRBV29-1	CSVAPMLAKNIQYF	TGCAGCGTTGCCCCCATGCTAGCCAAAAACATTCAGTACTTC
TRBD2	many	TRBJ2-3	TRBV20-1	CSARSPLAEFTDTQYF	TGCAGTGCTAGATCCCCCCTAGCGGAGTTCACAGATACGCAGTATTTT
.	.	TRBJ1-5	TRBV20-1	CSARTLIHQPQHF	TGCAGTGCTAGAACTCTTATTCATCAGCCCCAGCATTTT
.	few	TRBJ2-5	TRBV21-1	CASRNRDQQETQYF	TGTGCCAGCAGAAATCGGGACCAACAAGAGACCCAGTACTTC
.	.	TRBJ1-1	TRBV12-5	CASGLVEGLHTEAFF	TGTGCTAGTGGTTTGGTAGAAGGGCTGCACACTGAAGCTTTCTTT